The rows below give T cell receptor beta chains drawn from one sample of a study of response to subunit inactivated influenza vaccine. One entry per CDR3 protein, called by TCRdb with MiXCR from the RT-PCR reads. Seen here are roughly 620,000 distinct CDR3 sequences, about 10% observed once, and the top ten hold 11%. These data were likewise used in another study, on T cells expressing NK-cell markers.

The source was PBMCs from blood, collected on the day of vaccination. These receptors came from a man aged 50-60 years who received an inactivated influenza vaccine. Both conserved end residues are trimmed from each CDR3. The order of the fields is V gene, CDR3 length, CDR3 protein.

V gene: TRBV15
CDR3 length: 13
CDR3 protein: ATSSSGASYNEQF

V gene: TRBV7-8
CDR3 length: 10
CDR3 protein: ASSSTSGGAY

V gene: TRBV20-1
CDR3 length: 11
CDR3 protein: SARDRLQETQY

V gene: TRBV19
CDR3 length: 12
CDR3 protein: ASMPAGNTDTQY

V gene: TRBV5-1
CDR3 length: 13
CDR3 protein: ASSSPGSDTGELF

V gene: TRBV12-3/TRBV12-4
CDR3 length: 12
CDR3 protein: ASSLQRGNQHQH

V gene: TRBV7-8
CDR3 length: 12
CDR3 protein: ASSLNLGFNEQF

V gene: TRBV2
CDR3 length: 10
CDR3 protein: ASKRWNTEAF

V gene: TRBV18
CDR3 length: 11
CDR3 protein: ASSRTRDTEAF

V gene: TRBV4-1
CDR3 length: 12
CDR3 protein: ASSALEGTYEQY

V gene: TRBV11-2
CDR3 length: 11
CDR3 protein: ASSLTGVGIQY

V gene: TRBV6-2/TRBV6-3
CDR3 length: 13
CDR3 protein: ASSYRGHGYNEQF

V gene: TRBV5-1
CDR3 length: 13
CDR3 protein: ASSLAPDSSYEQY

V gene: TRBV27
CDR3 length: 11
CDR3 protein: ASSFGQGGGYT

V gene: TRBV3-1
CDR3 length: 11
CDR3 protein: ASSQQLNQPQH

V gene: TRBV9
CDR3 length: 13
CDR3 protein: ASSPGGPSYNEQF

V gene: TRBV5-1
CDR3 length: 13
CDR3 protein: ASSYGTHNQETQY